The sequence of this T cell receptor (beta chain) was determined in a study of blood T cell repertoires in COVID-19. For the study at large: Samples of COVID-19 (acute and convalescent) were obtained from the United States, Italy and Spain. T cells, B-cell-depleted T cells, or PBMCs supplied cDNA or gDNA.

Authors' analysis steps: The assay estimated nucleated cells by amplifying reference gene primers. Generated by immunoSEQ multiplex PCR, the TCRdb table keeps only in-frame clones and is missing some. V and J calls and clone size are copied from that table; D and trimming were computed from the DNA. The sample contains hundreds of thousands of clones, 80% to 90% of which appear only once. Germline V gives CDR1 LGHNT, CDR2 FRNRAP. The length of the CDR3 is 16 residues. Trimming cost V 3 bases and J 0 bases, with 9 bases left between them. During active infection, Seattle patients enrolled and were then monitored through disease.

The sample consisted of peripheral blood. The TCR was taken from a woman in her sixties with COVID-19, enrolled during active disease. The chain couples TRBV12-5 to TRBJ2-6; D is possibly TRBD2 (6 bases). CDR3 in amino acids: CASGLWGGSGANVLTF. The CDR3 coding sequence is TGTGCTAGTGGTTTATGGGGAGGCTCTGGGGCCAACGTCCTGACTTTC.